This T cell receptor beta chain was retrieved from a study of blood T cell repertoires in COVID-19. Germline V gene sequence: CDR1 LGHNA, CDR2 YNFKEQ. The CDR3 loop spans 19 amino acids. The V gene lost 0 bases and the J gene lost 0 bases, with 15 bases spanning the gap. Sequenced by immunoSEQ multiplex PCR; TCRdb stores in-frame clones only, minus some. The sample comprises about 130,000 clones, about 76% of which are singletons, and roughly 20% rests with the top ten. The chain uses TRBV4-2 and TRBJ2-6; the D is unclear. This TCR was recovered from a man older than 75 with acute or convalescent COVID-19. The sample taken for sequencing was peripheral blood. The CDR3 spells CASSQDLESTHSGANVLTF. The CDR3 nucleotides read TGTGCCAGCAGCCAAGATCTCGAATCAACTCACTCTGGGGCCAACGTCCTGACTTTC.